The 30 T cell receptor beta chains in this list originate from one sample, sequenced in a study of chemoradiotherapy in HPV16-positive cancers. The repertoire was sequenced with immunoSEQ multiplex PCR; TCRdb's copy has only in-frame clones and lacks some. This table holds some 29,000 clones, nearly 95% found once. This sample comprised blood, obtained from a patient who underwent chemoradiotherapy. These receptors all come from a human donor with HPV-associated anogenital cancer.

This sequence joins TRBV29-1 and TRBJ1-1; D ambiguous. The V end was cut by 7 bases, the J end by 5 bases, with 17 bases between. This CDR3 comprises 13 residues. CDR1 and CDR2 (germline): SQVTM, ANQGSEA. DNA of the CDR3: TGCAGCGGGGGTGAAAGTTCGGGAACTGAAGCTTTCTTT. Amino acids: CSGGESSGTEAFF. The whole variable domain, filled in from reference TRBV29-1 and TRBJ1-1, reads SAVISQKPSRDICQRGTSLTIQCQVDSQVTMMFWYRQQPGQSLTLIATANQGSEATYESGFVIDKFPISRPNLTFSTLTVSNMSPEDSSIYLCSGGESSGTEAFFGQGTRLTVV.

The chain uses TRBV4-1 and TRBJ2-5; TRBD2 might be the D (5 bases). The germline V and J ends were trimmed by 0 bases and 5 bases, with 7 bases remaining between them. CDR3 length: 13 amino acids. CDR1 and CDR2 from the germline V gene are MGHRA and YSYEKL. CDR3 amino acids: CASSQEEGETQYF. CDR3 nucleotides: TGCGCCAGCAGCCAAGAAGAGGGTGAGACCCAGTACTTC.

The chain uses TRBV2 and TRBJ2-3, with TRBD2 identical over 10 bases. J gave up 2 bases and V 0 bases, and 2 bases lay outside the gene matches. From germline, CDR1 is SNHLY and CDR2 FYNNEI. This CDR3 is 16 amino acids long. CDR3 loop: CASSEAGTSDTDTQYF. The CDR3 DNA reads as TGTGCCAGCAGTGAAGCCGGGACTAGCGACACAGATACGCAGTATTTT.

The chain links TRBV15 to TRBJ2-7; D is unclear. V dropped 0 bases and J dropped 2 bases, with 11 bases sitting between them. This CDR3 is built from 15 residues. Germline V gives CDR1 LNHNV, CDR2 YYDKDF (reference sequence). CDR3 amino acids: CATSRDLGPTYEQYF. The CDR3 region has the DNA TGTGCCACCAGCAGAGATCTCGGGCCCACCTACGAGCAGTACTTC.

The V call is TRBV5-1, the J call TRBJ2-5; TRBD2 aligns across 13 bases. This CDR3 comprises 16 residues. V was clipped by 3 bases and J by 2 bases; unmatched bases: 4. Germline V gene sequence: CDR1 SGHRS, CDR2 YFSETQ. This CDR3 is CASSSGLAGVQETQYF. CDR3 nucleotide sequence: TGCGCCAGCAGCTCCGGACTAGCGGGAGTTCAAGAGACCCAGTACTTC.

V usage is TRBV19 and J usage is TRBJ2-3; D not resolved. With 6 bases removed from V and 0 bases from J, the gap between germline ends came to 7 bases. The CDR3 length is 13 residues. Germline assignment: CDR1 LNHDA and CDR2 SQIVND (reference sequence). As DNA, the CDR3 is TGTGCCAGTAGCCTTATGAGCACAGATACGCAGTATTTT. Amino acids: CASSLMSTDTQYF.

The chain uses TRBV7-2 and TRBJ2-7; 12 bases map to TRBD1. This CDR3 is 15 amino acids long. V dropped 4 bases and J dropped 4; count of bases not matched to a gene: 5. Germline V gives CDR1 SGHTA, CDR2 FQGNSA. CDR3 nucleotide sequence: TGTGCCAGCAGCTGGGGACAGGGGGCTTCATACGAGCAGTACTTC. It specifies CASSWGQGASYEQYF.

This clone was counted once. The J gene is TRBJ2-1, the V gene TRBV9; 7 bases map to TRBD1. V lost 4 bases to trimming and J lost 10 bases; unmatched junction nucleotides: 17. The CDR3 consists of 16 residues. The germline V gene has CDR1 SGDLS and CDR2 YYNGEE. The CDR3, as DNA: TGTGCCAGCAGCCCTACCGGGGTGACAGGGTGTCAAGAGCAGTTCTTC. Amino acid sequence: CASSPTGVTGCQEQFF.

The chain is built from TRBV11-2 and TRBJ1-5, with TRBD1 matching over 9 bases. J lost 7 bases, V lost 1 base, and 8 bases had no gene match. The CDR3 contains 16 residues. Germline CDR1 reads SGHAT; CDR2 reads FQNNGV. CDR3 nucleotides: TGTGCCAGCAGCTTAGGGTATGGAACAGGGGGCCAGCCCCAGCATTTT. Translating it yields CASSLGYGTGGQPQHF.

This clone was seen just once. CDR3 bases: TGTGCCAGCTCACCCCAGGGGGCGACTGAAGCTTTCTTT. It yields the protein CASSPQGATEAFF. This chain links TRBV18 with TRBJ1-1; TRBD1 aligns across 8 bases. Germline V gene lookup returns CDR1 KGHSH and CDR2 LQKENI. The J segment lost 5 bases and the V segment lost 3 bases, leaving 2 bases of the junction unmatched. This CDR3 is built from 13 residues.

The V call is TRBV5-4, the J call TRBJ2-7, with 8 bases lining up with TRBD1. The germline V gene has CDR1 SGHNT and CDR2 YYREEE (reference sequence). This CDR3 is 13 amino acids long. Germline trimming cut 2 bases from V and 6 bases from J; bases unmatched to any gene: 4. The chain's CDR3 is CASSFAGGGEQYF. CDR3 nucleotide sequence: TGTGCCAGCAGCTTCGCAGGGGGCGGCGAGCAGTACTTC.

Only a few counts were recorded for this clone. The CDR3 DNA sequence: TGTGCCAGCAGCTCGTGGCAGGGGGATCCCTACGAGCAGTACTTC. It yields the protein CASSSWQGDPYEQYF. The chain recombines TRBV7-9 with TRBJ2-7; 7 bases map to TRBD1. The V gene's germline CDR1 is SEHNR and CDR2 FQNEAQ (reference sequence). Trimming removed 4 bases from V and 2 bases from J; junction bases left unmatched: 8. This CDR3 is 15 amino acids long. Together with reference TRBV7-9 and TRBJ2-7, the CDR3 gives the full variable domain: DTGVSQNPRHKITKRGQNVTFRCDPISEHNRLYWYRQTLGQGPEFLTYFQNEAQLEKSRLLSDRFSAERPKGSFSTLEIQRTEQGDSAMYLCASSSWQGDPYEQYFGPGTRLTVT.

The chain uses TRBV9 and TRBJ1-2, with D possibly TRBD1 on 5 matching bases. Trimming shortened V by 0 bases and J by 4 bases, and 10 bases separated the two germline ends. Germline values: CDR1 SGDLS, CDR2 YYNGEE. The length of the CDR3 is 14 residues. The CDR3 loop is CASSVDPGTYGYTF. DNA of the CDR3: TGTGCCAGCAGCGTAGACCCGGGGACCTATGGCTACACCTTC. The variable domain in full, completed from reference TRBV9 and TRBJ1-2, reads DSGVTQTPKHLITATGQRVTLRCSPRSGDLSVYWYQQSLDQGLQFLIQYYNGEERAKGNILERFSAQQFPDLHSELNLSSLELGDSALYFCASSVDPGTYGYTFGSGTRLTVV.

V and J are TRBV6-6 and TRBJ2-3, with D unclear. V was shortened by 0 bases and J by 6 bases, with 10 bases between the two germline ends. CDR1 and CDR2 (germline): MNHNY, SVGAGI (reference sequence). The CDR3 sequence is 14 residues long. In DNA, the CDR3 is TGTGCCAGCAGTTACTCGAGGTCTGTTGATACGCAGTATTTT. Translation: CASSYSRSVDTQYF.

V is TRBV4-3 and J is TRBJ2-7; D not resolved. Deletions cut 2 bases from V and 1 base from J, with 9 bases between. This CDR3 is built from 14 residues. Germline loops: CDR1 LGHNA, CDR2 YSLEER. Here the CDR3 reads CASSQLSGSYEQYF. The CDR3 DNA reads TGCGCCAGCAGCCAACTTAGTGGGTCCTACGAGCAGTACTTC.

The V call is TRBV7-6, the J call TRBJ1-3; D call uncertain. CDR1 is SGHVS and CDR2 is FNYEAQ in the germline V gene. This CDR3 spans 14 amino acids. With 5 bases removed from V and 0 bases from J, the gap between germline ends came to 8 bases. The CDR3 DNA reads TGTGCCAGCAGCATTACAGACTCTGGAAACACCATATATTTT. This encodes CASSITDSGNTIYF.

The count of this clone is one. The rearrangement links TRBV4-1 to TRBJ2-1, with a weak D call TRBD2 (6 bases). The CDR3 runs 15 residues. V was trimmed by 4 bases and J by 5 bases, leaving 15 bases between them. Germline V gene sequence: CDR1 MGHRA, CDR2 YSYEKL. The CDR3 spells CASSRPGVINNEQFF. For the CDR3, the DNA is TGCGCCAGCAGCCGCCCGGGGGTGATAAACAATGAGCAGTTCTTC.

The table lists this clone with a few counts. The CDR3: CASSTRGGSTDEQFF. Here the CDR3 DNA reads TGCGCCAGCAGCACCCGAGGGGGGTCGACGGATGAGCAGTTCTTC. The rearrangement joins TRBV5-1 to TRBJ2-1; D is perhaps TRBD1 or TRBD2 (6 bases each). V gave up 4 bases and J gave up 8 bases, with 19 bases separating them. The CDR3 spans 15 residues. The germline gives CDR1 SGHRS, CDR2 YFSETQ.

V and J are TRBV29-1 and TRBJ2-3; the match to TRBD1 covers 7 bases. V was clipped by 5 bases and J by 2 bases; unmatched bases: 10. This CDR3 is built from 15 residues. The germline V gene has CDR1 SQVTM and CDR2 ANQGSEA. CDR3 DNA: TGCAGCGTTACACCCAGGGACAGATTCACAGATACGCAGTATTTT. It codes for CSVTPRDRFTDTQYF.

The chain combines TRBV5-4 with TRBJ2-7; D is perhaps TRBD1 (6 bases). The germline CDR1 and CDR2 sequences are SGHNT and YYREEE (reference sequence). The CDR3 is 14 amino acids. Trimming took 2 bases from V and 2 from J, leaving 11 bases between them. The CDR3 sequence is CASSLSGVPYEQYF. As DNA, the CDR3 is TGTGCCAGCAGCTTATCAGGGGTCCCCTACGAGCAGTACTTC.

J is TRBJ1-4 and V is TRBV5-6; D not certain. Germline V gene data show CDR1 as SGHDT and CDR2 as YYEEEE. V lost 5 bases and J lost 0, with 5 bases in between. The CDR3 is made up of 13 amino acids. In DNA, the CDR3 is TGTGCCAGCAGGACACCAACTAATGAAAAACTGTTTTTT. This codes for CASRTPTNEKLFF.

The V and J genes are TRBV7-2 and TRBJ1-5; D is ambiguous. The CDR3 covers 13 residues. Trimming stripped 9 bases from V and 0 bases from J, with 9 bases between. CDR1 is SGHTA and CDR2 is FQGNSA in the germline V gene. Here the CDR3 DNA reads TGTGCCAGTATCCCTGTTAGCAATCAGCCCCAGCATTTT. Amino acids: CASIPVSNQPQHF.

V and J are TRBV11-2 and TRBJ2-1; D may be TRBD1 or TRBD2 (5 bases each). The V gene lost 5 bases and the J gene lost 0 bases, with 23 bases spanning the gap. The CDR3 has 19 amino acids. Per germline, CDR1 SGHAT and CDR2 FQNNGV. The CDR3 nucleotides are TGTGCCAGCAGCCCCATAGCTGTAAGGGACCGCCTCTCCTACAATGAGCAGTTCTTC. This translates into CASSPIAVRDRLSYNEQFF.

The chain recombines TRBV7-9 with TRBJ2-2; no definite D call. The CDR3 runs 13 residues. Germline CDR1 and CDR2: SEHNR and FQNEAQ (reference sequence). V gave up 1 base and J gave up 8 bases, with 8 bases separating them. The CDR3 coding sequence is TGTGCCAGCAGCTTAGAGGTTGCTGGGGAGCTGTTTTTT. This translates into CASSLEVAGELFF.

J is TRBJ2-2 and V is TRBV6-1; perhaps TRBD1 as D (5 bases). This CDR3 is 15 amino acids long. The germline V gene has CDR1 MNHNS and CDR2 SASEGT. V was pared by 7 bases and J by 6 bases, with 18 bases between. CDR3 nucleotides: TGTGCCAGCAAACTGGGAAGGGGCAACGCCGGGGAGCTGTTTTTT. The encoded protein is CASKLGRGNAGELFF.

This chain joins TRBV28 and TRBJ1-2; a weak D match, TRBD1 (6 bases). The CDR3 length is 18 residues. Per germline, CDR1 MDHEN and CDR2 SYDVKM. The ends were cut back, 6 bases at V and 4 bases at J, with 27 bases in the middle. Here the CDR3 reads CASRRRYERTAEGYGYTF. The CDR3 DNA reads TGTGCCAGCAGGCGTAGATATGAAAGGACAGCCGAGGGCTATGGCTACACCTTC.

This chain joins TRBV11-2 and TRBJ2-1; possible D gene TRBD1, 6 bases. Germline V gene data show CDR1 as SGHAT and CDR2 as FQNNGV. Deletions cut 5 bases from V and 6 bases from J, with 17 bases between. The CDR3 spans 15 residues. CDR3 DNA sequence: TGTGCCAGCAGCCGAACAAACAGGGCCTTCAATGAGCAGTTCTTC. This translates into CASSRTNRAFNEQFF. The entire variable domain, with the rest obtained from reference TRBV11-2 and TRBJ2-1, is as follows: EAGVAQSPRYKIIEKRQSVAFWCNPISGHATLYWYQQILGQGPKLLIQFQNNGVVDDSQLPKDRFSAERLKGVDSTLKIQPAKLEDSAVYLCASSRTNRAFNEQFFGPGTRLTVL.

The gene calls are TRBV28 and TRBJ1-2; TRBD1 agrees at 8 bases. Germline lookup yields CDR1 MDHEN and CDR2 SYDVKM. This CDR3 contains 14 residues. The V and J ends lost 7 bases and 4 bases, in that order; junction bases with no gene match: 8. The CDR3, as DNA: TGTGCCAGCACACCGGGACAGGCCCGCTATGGCTACACCTTC. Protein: CASTPGQARYGYTF.

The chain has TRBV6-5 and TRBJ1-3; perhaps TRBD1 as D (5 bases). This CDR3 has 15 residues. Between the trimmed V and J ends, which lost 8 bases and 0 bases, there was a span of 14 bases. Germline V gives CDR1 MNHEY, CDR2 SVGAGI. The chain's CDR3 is CASRNRRASGNTIYF. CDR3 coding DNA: TGTGCCAGCCGTAACAGGAGGGCCTCTGGAAACACCATATATTTT.

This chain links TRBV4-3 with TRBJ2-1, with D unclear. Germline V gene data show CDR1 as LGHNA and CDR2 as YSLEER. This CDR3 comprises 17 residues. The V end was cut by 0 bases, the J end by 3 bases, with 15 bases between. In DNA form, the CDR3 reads TGCGCCAGCAGCCAAGATCCCCCCACGGGTATCTACAATGAGCAGTTCTTC. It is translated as CASSQDPPTGIYNEQFF.